The 30 T cell receptor beta chains below all came from one sample that was sequenced in a study of blood T cells in healthy people across ages. The second PCR ran about 6 to 11 cycles with a sample-barcoded 5' primer and J-beta primers. TCRdb analysed the 5' RACE reads with MiXCR anew, one entry per CDR3 protein. The data contain 1.5 million to 2 million distinct CDR3 sequences, approximately 40% of them singletons. What was sequenced was blood. These receptors all stem from a human donor in good health.

The chain employs TRBV27 and TRBJ1-6; maybe TRBD1 (5 bases). The CDR3 contains 13 residues. The germline V gene encodes CDR1 MNHEY and CDR2 SMNVEV (reference sequence). Trimming pared 6 bases from V and 9 bases from J, leaving 12 bases between. The CDR3 spells CASSRDVTSPLHF. DNA of the CDR3: TGTGCCAGCAGCAGGGACGTCACTTCACCCCTCCACTTT.

The chain links TRBV12-3 or TRBV12-4 to TRBJ1-2; D perhaps matches TRBD1 (5 bases). V lost 7 bases, J lost 8 bases, and 17 bases lay in between. The length of the CDR3 is 13 residues. The CDR3 reads CASKVTTAGGYTF. CDR3 sequence (DNA): TGTGCCAGCAAAGTGACGACAGCGGGGGGCTACACCTTC.

This clonotype was counted only a few times. The V call is TRBV4-3, the J call TRBJ2-3; perhaps TRBD1 as D (5 bases). Trimming took 0 bases from V and 14 from J, leaving 15 bases between them. The V gene's germline CDR1 is LGHNA and CDR2 YSLEER. This CDR3 is built from 13 residues. The CDR3: CASSQDLGVLRYF. CDR3 DNA sequence: TGCGCCAGCAGCCAAGATTTAGGGGTTCTTAGGTATTTT.

A single count supports this clonotype. Given the absence of the conserved phenylalanine or tryptophan at the CDR3 end, a read error is likely. This chain's CDR3 is CSVQPGATQQYC. The CDR3 coding sequence is TGCAGCGTCCAGCCGGGGGCCACGCAACAGTACTGC. The rearrangement links TRBV29-1 to TRBJ2-7, with D possibly called TRBD1 or TRBD2 (6 bases each). Per the germline V gene, CDR1 is SQVTM and CDR2 is ANQGSEA. V was cut by 6 bases and J by 10 bases, with 19 bases left in between. CDR3 length: 12 residues.

The chain joins TRBV6-1 to TRBJ2-4; no definite D call. V was shortened by 3 bases and J by 0 bases, with 6 bases between the two germline ends. The CDR3 consists of 14 residues. CDR1 and CDR2 (germline): MNHNS, SASEGT. The CDR3 nucleotides read TGTGCCAGCAGTGAGCTGCTAGCCAAAAACATTCAGTACTTC. Its translation: CASSELLAKNIQYF.

This chain connects TRBV5-1 to TRBJ1-1; D not certain. Per the germline V gene, CDR1 is SGHRS and CDR2 is YFSETQ. V dropped 3 bases and J dropped 8 bases, with 11 bases sitting between them. CDR3 length: 12 residues. CDR3 nucleotides: TGCGCCAGCAGCTCCGAGCAATTGGAAGCTTTCTTT. Its translation: CASSSEQLEAFF.

A few counts support this clonotype. The chain is built from TRBV4-2 and TRBJ2-1, with no clear D. The CDR3 totals 15 residues. The V gene lost 0 bases and the J gene lost 4 bases, with 10 bases spanning the gap. The V gene's germline CDR1 is LGHNA and CDR2 YNFKEQ. The CDR3, as DNA: TGTGCCAGCAGCCAAGATTCACCCGCTTACAATGAGCAGTTCTTC. It yields the protein CASSQDSPAYNEQFF.

The chain uses TRBV9 and TRBJ2-7, with 8 nucleotides matching TRBD2. Trimming at V came to 0 bases and at J to 2 bases, leaving 7 bases not matched to a gene. Germline values: CDR1 SGDLS, CDR2 YYNGEE. The CDR3 consists of 16 residues. The CDR3 region is CASSVAAAGATYEQYF. DNA for the CDR3: TGTGCCAGCAGCGTAGCGGCAGCGGGGGCCACCTACGAGCAGTACTTC.

The chain is built from TRBV19 and TRBJ1-6; tentatively, D is TRBD1 (5 bases). Trimming pared 10 bases from V and 10 bases from J, leaving 14 bases between. Looked up from germline, CDR1 is LNHDA and CDR2 is SQIVND (reference sequence). The CDR3 totals 12 residues. CDR3 residues: CATAGLGSPLHF. Here the CDR3 DNA reads TGTGCCACTGCGGGGCTTGGATCACCCCTCCACTTT.

The genes are TRBV20-1 and TRBJ2-1; 8 bases map to TRBD2. This CDR3 has 14 amino acids. Germline-derived CDR1 and CDR2 are DFQATT and SNEGSKA (reference sequence). The chain's CDR3 is CTAPAAGAPGEQFF. DNA for the CDR3: TGCACCGCCCCCGCAGCGGGGGCCCCCGGGGAGCAGTTCTTC.

The V and J genes are TRBV30 and TRBJ1-6, with D tentatively TRBD1 (5 bases). Per germline, CDR1 GTSNPN and CDR2 SVGIG (reference sequence). V dropped 4 bases and J dropped 14 bases, with 24 bases sitting between them. The CDR3 is 15 amino acids. CDR3 amino acids: CAWTSGLRDGVSLHF. CDR3 DNA sequence: TGTGCCTGGACTTCGGGACTGCGGGACGGTGTATCCCTCCACTTT.

This rearrangement joins TRBV10-3 to TRBJ2-3; 8 nucleotides line up with TRBD2. The CDR3 has 15 residues. The J segment lost 4 bases and the V segment lost 2 bases, leaving 5 bases of the junction unmatched. From germline, CDR1 is ENHRY and CDR2 SYGVKD. CDR3 DNA: TGTGCCATCAGTGAGCACGGGGGGGCCTCAGATACGCAGTATTTT. It codes for CAISEHGGASDTQYF.

In DNA form, the CDR3 reads TGCGCCAGCAGCCACCGTCCCAGCGGAGCCTACCAAGAGACCCAGTACTTC. It translates to CASSHRPSGAYQETQYF. V usage is TRBV4-3 and J usage is TRBJ2-5; tentatively, D is TRBD2 (5 bases). V lost 3 bases, J lost 0 bases, and 17 bases lay in between. Germline V lookup: CDR1 LGHNA, CDR2 YSLEER. The CDR3 spans 17 residues.

This clonotype was counted a few times. The rearrangement uses TRBV4-3 and TRBJ2-3; 8 bases line up with TRBD2. CDR1 is LGHNA, CDR2 YSLEER, per germline. V shed 4 bases and J 1 base; nucleotides not matched to a gene: 10. The CDR3 extends over 17 amino acids. This CDR3 reads CASSPLQLAEGTDTQYF. The CDR3 region has the DNA TGCGCCAGCAGCCCCCTCCAACTAGCGGAAGGCACAGATACGCAGTATTTT.

V and J are TRBV7-2 and TRBJ1-2, with 11 bases aligning to TRBD1. The CDR3 extends over 15 amino acids. The V and J ends lost 4 bases and 7 bases, in that order; junction bases with no gene match: 8. In germline, CDR1 is SGHTA, CDR2 FQGNSA. CDR3 amino acids: CASSSTWTGGLGYTF. In DNA, the CDR3 is TGTGCCAGCAGCTCAACTTGGACAGGGGGCCTTGGCTACACCTTC. The complete variable domain, with remaining parts taken from reference TRBV7-2 and TRBJ1-2, reads GAGVSQSPSNKVTEKGKDVELRCDPISGHTALYWYRQSLGQGLEFLIYFQGNSAPDKSGLPSDRFSAERTGGSVSTLTIQRTQQEDSAVYLCASSSTWTGGLGYTFGSGTRLTVV.

This clonotype showed up just once. V gene TRBV7-2 combines with J gene TRBJ2-5; D is possibly TRBD2 (6 bases). The V gene lost 4 bases and the J gene lost 5 bases, with 14 bases spanning the gap. This CDR3 has 14 residues. In germline, CDR1 is SGHTA, CDR2 FQGNSA. This chain's CDR3 is CASSYGRAGETQYF. DNA of the CDR3: TGTGCCAGCAGCTACGGTCGGGCGGGGGAGACCCAGTACTTC. Combining the CDR3 with reference TRBV7-2 and TRBJ2-5 gives the whole variable domain GAGVSQSPSNKVTEKGKDVELRCDPISGHTALYWYRQSLGQGLEFLIYFQGNSAPDKSGLPSDRFSAERTGGSVSTLTIQRTQQEDSAVYLCASSYGRAGETQYFGPGTRLLVL.

Regarding this clonotype: A much larger clonotype is one base distant, so this may be a read error. This chain links TRBV27 with TRBJ1-5; D gene ambiguous. Per germline, CDR1 MNHEY and CDR2 SMNVEV (reference sequence). Between the trimmed V and J ends, which lost 5 bases and 7 bases, there was a span of 9 bases. This CDR3 is built from 12 residues. CDR3 loop: CASSPLGQPQHF. DNA of the CDR3: TGTGCCAGCAGTCCCCTTGGGCAGCCCCAGCATTTT.

This clonotype was seen only once. This chain uses TRBV7-2 with TRBJ2-5, with a weak D call TRBD1 (6 bases). The CDR3 is 14 residues long. Germline V lookup: CDR1 SGHTA, CDR2 FQGNSA. V dropped 5 bases and J dropped 1 base, with 11 bases sitting between them. As DNA, the CDR3 is TGTACCAGCAGCCATGGGGGCCCCCAAGAGACCCAGTACTTC. It yields the protein CTSSHGGPQETQYF.

V usage is TRBV5-1 and J usage is TRBJ1-1, with D maybe TRBD1 (5 bases). Germline V gene lookup returns CDR1 SGHRS and CDR2 YFSETQ. The CDR3 sequence is 11 residues long. Trimming shortened V by 5 bases and J by 9 bases, and 11 bases separated the two germline ends. CDR3 sequence reads: CASRAGVKAFF. For the CDR3, the DNA is TGCGCCAGCAGAGCGGGGGTCAAAGCTTTCTTT.

This clonotype was counted only a few times. The CDR3 DNA sequence: TGTGCCAGCTCTACTCTTACCGGGGAGCTGTTTTTT. This encodes CASSTLTGELFF. This chain connects TRBV12-3 or TRBV12-4 to TRBJ2-2; no firm D call. CDR3 size: 12 residues. Trimming cost V 8 bases and J 5 bases, with 9 bases left between them.

The sample holds a few counts of this clonotype. This chain uses TRBV3-1 with TRBJ1-1; a possible D gene is TRBD1 (5 bases). The CDR3 consists of 15 residues. Trimming removed 0 bases at V and 0 bases at J, with 8 bases between. Germline-derived CDR1 and CDR2 are LGHDT and YNNKEL (reference sequence). The CDR3 bases are TGTGCCAGCAGCCAAGATCGGGGCCTGAACACTGAAGCTTTCTTT. Its protein product is CASSQDRGLNTEAFF.

This clonotype was seen a handful of times. The chain carries TRBV30 and TRBJ1-6; no definite D call. Per germline, CDR1 GTSNPN and CDR2 SVGIG (reference sequence). The CDR3 extends over 13 amino acids. The V end was cut by 0 bases, the J end by 10 bases, with 10 bases between. The chain's CDR3 is CAWSVYEGSPLHF. Written as DNA, the CDR3 is TGTGCCTGGAGTGTTTACGAAGGGTCACCCCTCCACTTT.

The chain carries TRBV5-5 and TRBJ2-1, with 8 bases that match TRBD2. The CDR3 length is 16 residues. With V trimmed by 0 bases and J by 4 bases, 6 bases remained unmatched. Germline V gene lookup returns CDR1 SGHKS and CDR2 YYEKEE (reference sequence). The CDR3 nucleotides read TGTGCCAGCAGCTTGGACGCGCGGGGGGCGTACAATGAGCAGTTCTTC. Its translation: CASSLDARGAYNEQFF.

The genes are TRBV15 and TRBJ1-2; possible D gene TRBD1, 5 bases. The germline V gene encodes CDR1 LNHNV and CDR2 YYDKDF (reference sequence). The CDR3 consists of 14 residues. V lost 4 bases and J lost 3, with 12 bases in between. This CDR3 reads CATSTEGLYYGYTF. CDR3 nucleotide sequence: TGTGCCACCAGCACGGAGGGGCTGTACTATGGCTACACCTTC. The full variable domain, with the rest looked up from reference TRBV15 and TRBJ1-2, is DAMVIQNPRYQVTQFGKPVTLSCSQTLNHNVMYWYQQKSSQAPKLLFHYYDKDFNNEADTPDNFQSRRPNTSFCFLDIRSPGLGDTAMYLCATSTEGLYYGYTFGSGTRLTVV.

This clonotype turned up a few times. The rearrangement joins TRBV20-1 to TRBJ2-1, with D possibly matching TRBD1 (6 bases). In germline, CDR1 is DFQATT, CDR2 SNEGSKA (reference sequence). With 2 bases removed from V and 1 base from J, the gap between germline ends came to 12 bases. CDR3 size: 15 residues. CDR3 sequence: CSARQGPGSYNEQFF. Written as DNA, the CDR3 is TGCAGTGCTAGACAGGGGCCGGGTTCCTACAATGAGCAGTTCTTC.

This clonotype was picked up a small number of times. This chain joins TRBV12-3 or TRBV12-4 and TRBJ1-2, with no clear D. Trimming removed 3 bases from V and 10 bases from J, with 3 bases in between. The CDR3 length is 9 residues. The CDR3 is CASSFPYTF. CDR3 DNA sequence: TGTGCCAGCAGTTTCCCCTACACCTTC.

This clonotype turned up a few times. The V gene is TRBV20-1, the J gene TRBJ1-1; no definite D call. The CDR3 spans 11 residues. Trimming removed 5 bases from V and 10 bases from J, with 14 bases in between. Germline V gene data show CDR1 as DFQATT and CDR2 as SNEGSKA (reference sequence). The CDR3 nucleotides read TGCAGTGCTGGAGCGCCCAAGGGAGCTTTCTTT. It encodes CSAGAPKGAFF.

The CDR3 coding sequence is TGTGCCAGCAGCCAGTCCTTAGCGGGGGGGTCTCGAGATACGCAGTATTTT. Amino acid sequence: CASSQSLAGGSRDTQYF. The chain employs TRBV4-2 and TRBJ2-3; 11 nucleotides line up with TRBD2. V trimming: 3 bases; J trimming: 5 bases; junction bases outside the gene matches: 10. Germline V CDR1 and CDR2: LGHNA, YNFKEQ. This CDR3 comprises 17 residues.

This clonotype was detected only a few times. V usage is TRBV5-1 and J usage is TRBJ1-1, with TRBD1 matching 7 bases. Germline CDR1 and CDR2: SGHRS and YFSETQ. V dropped 4 bases and J dropped 11; count of bases not matched to a gene: 11. CDR3 length: 13 residues. This CDR3 is CASSQEGRGRAFF. In DNA, the CDR3 is TGCGCCAGCAGCCAAGAGGGCAGGGGGAGGGCTTTCTTT.

This clonotype has a handful of counts. V is TRBV4-3 and J is TRBJ1-2, with D possibly being TRBD1 (6 bases). There are 15 residues in the CDR3. Trimming shortened V by 2 bases and J by 0 bases, and 10 bases separated the two germline ends. The germline gives CDR1 LGHNA, CDR2 YSLEER. The CDR3: CASSQPDSSNYGYTF. The CDR3 nucleotides read TGCGCCAGCAGCCAACCGGACAGTTCTAACTATGGCTACACCTTC.